This T cell receptor beta chain was found in a study of cytotoxic CD8 clonotypes in ibrutinib-treated CLL. Study-wide results and limits: Sustained-remission patients were sampled at different times than progressing patients were.

The V gene's germline CDR1 is LNHDA and CDR2 SQIVND (reference sequence). The CDR3 consists of 15 residues. The ends were cut back, 1 base at V and 0 bases at J, with 7 bases in the middle. Depths of 1 in 200,000 to 1 in 1 million T cells were the sequencing target. TCRdb's copy holds only in-frame clones and misses some; the assay was immunoSEQ multiplex PCR. The sample has approximately 150,000 clones; under 85% are singletons. With cryopreserved PBMCs as the source, approximately 2 micrograms of genomic DNA went to TCR beta libraries. A remark on this clone: Its antigen is undetermined.

This clonotype was sampled from a human donor with chronic lymphocytic leukemia. This chain links TRBV19 with TRBJ1-5, with D unresolved. Material: PBMCs, obtained after 24 months of ibrutinib treatment. DNA for the CDR3: TGTGCCAGTAGTATAGTGAAGGGTAGCAATCAGCCCCAGCATTTT. Protein: CASSIVKGSNQPQHF.